A single sample is the source of the 30 T cell receptor beta chains below, sequenced in a study of technical replicates of blood from a handful of donors. Data came from immunoSEQ multiplex PCR; TCRdb stores just in-frame clones and leaves some out. The sample includes about 14,000 clones, roughly 80% of them seen just once. The sample was PBMCs. All receptors derive from a human donor in good health.

In its sample, this clone was seen once. V is TRBV30 and J is TRBJ2-3; D perhaps matches TRBD2 (5 bases). The CDR3 loop spans 18 amino acids. CDR1 and CDR2 from the germline V gene are GTSNPN and SVGIG (reference sequence). With 0 bases removed from V and 3 bases from J, the gap between germline ends came to 22 bases. CDR3: CAWSVPEGSDRWTDTQYF. The CDR3 bases are TGTGCCTGGAGTGTACCAGAGGGCTCCGACCGATGGACAGATACGCAGTATTTT.

As to this clone: The junction and the germline gene differ at one end; a read error may be behind it. This rearrangement joins TRBV11-2 to TRBJ1-2; D gene unclear. Germline CDR1 SGHAT, CDR2 FQNNGV. This CDR3 contains 14 residues. CDR3 nucleotide sequence: TGTGCCAGCAGCTTAGAGCCAACGGACTACGGCTACACCTTC. Translating gives CASSLEPTDYGYTF.

The chain employs TRBV18 and TRBJ2-7; tentatively, D is TRBD2 (6 bases). Germline CDR1 KGHSH, CDR2 LQKENI. The CDR3 is made up of 15 amino acids. V was clipped by 0 bases and J by 5 bases, with 14 bases between them. CDR3 protein: CASSPPGLAYHEQYF. CDR3 sequence (DNA): TGTGCCAGCTCACCACCGGGGCTAGCGTACCACGAGCAGTACTTC. The variable domain in full, completed from reference TRBV18 and TRBJ2-7, reads NAGVMQNPRHLVRRRGQEARLRCSPMKGHSHVYWYRQLPEEGLKFMVYLQKENIIDESGMPKERFSAEFPKEGPSILRIQQVVRGDSAAYFCASSPPGLAYHEQYFGPGTRLTVT.

Only one count was recorded for this clone. The chain employs TRBV27 and TRBJ2-7; 7 bases are shared with TRBD1. CDR1 is MNHEY, CDR2 SMNVEV, per germline (reference sequence). After removal of 3 bases from V and 0 bases from J, the junction contained 5 bases not matched to a gene. The CDR3 sequence is 15 residues long. The CDR3 coding sequence is TGTGCCAGCAGTTTCTCAGGGGGATCCTCCTACGAGCAGTACTTC. Translation gives CASSFSGGSSYEQYF.

In its sample, this clone was seen a few times. The gene calls are TRBV4-2 and TRBJ2-1; TRBD2 aligns across 10 bases. After removal of 0 bases from V and 7 bases from J, the junction contained 12 bases not matched to a gene. Germline CDR1 is LGHNA and CDR2 is YNFKEQ. The CDR3 has 18 residues. As DNA, the CDR3 is TGTGCCAGCAGCCAAGATGGGATAGCGGGAGGTCTTAGGAATGAGCAGTTCTTC. This sequence encodes CASSQDGIAGGLRNEQFF.

The chain has TRBV6-5 and TRBJ2-5, with D maybe TRBD2 (6 bases). Germline values: CDR1 MNHEY, CDR2 SVGAGI. The CDR3 loop spans 15 amino acids. Trimming took 6 bases from V and 6 from J, leaving 20 bases between them. The CDR3 loop is CASSPTSYPLQTQYF. In DNA form, the CDR3 reads TGTGCCAGCAGCCCCACTAGCTACCCCCTTCAGACCCAGTACTTC.

The chain has TRBV5-1 and TRBJ2-7; 9 bases fit TRBD1. Germline CDR1 and CDR2: SGHRS and YFSETQ. This CDR3 spans 16 amino acids. The V gene end was trimmed by 0 bases and the J gene end by 2 bases; junction bases not matched to a gene: 6. The CDR3 DNA follows: TGCGCCAGCAGCTTGGCCACAGGGGGCACCCCCTACGAGCAGTACTTC. The encoded protein is CASSLATGGTPYEQYF.

The chain carries TRBV6-6 and TRBJ2-1; 8 bases match TRBD2. Losses at the gene ends were 6 bases for V and 3 bases for J; bases not matched to a gene: 7. This CDR3 has 15 amino acids. CDR1 is MNHNY, CDR2 SVGAGI, per germline (reference sequence). The CDR3 loop is CASSSTSGGYNEQFF. CDR3 nucleotides: TGTGCCAGCAGCTCCACTAGCGGAGGCTACAATGAGCAGTTCTTC.

In its sample, this clone was seen once. This chain links TRBV11-3 with TRBJ2-1; D remains unclear. The V and J ends lost 3 bases and 1 base respectively, with 7 bases between them. The CDR3 covers 14 residues. Germline loops: CDR1 SGHNT, CDR2 YENEEA. The CDR3 region has the DNA TGTGCCAGCAGCTTTGGGCATTCCTACAATGAGCAGTTCTTC. Protein product: CASSFGHSYNEQFF.

The chain links TRBV13 to TRBJ2-1; 14 nucleotides match TRBD2. Germline V gene lookup returns CDR1 PRHDT and CDR2 FYEKMQ (reference sequence). V lost 5 bases to trimming and J lost 12 bases; unmatched junction nucleotides: 18. CDR3 size: 18 residues. CDR3 loop: CASSLALLGTSGREGQFF. In nucleotides, the CDR3 is TGTGCCAGCAGCCTAGCTCTGTTAGGGACTAGCGGGAGAGAAGGGCAGTTCTTC. The full variable domain, rest sourced from reference TRBV13 and TRBJ2-1, is AAGVIQSPRHLIKEKRETATLKCYPIPRHDTVYWYQQGPGQDPQFLISFYEKMQSDKGSIPDRFSAQQFSDYHSELNMSSLELGDSALYFCASSLALLGTSGREGQFFGPGTRLTVL.

The J gene is TRBJ2-1, the V gene TRBV5-1; the match to TRBD1 covers 8 bases. V was clipped by 4 bases and J by 5 bases; unmatched bases: 5. CDR3 size: 14 residues. Germline lookup yields CDR1 SGHRS and CDR2 YFSETQ. As DNA, the CDR3 is TGCGCCAGCAGCCGGCCACAGGGGGACAATGAGCAGTTCTTC. As protein: CASSRPQGDNEQFF.

The chain links TRBV5-1 to TRBJ2-2; D unclear. The CDR3 consists of 15 residues. The V end was cut by 2 bases, the J end by 8 bases, with 16 bases between. CDR1 is SGHRS and CDR2 is YFSETQ in the germline V gene. In DNA form, the CDR3 reads TGCGCCAGCAGCTTCCTAGAAAGCGAGTCGGGGGAGCTGTTTTTT. The encoded protein is CASSFLESESGELFF.

A few counts support this clone. This chain joins TRBV5-6 and TRBJ1-2, with a weak D call TRBD1 (5 bases). CDR3 length: 14 residues. The ends were cut back, 0 bases at V and 2 bases at J, with 8 bases in the middle. Germline-derived CDR1 and CDR2 are SGHDT and YYEEEE. In DNA form, the CDR3 reads TGTGCCAGCAGCTTGGTCCAGGGAAACTATGGCTACACCTTC. Its translation: CASSLVQGNYGYTF.

The V gene is TRBV5-1, the J gene TRBJ2-7, with D possibly TRBD2 on 5 matching bases. CDR3 length equals 14 residues. From germline, CDR1 is SGHRS and CDR2 YFSETQ. V shed 1 base and J shed 0 bases, with 8 bases lying between them. CDR3: CASSLRESSYEQYF. Written as DNA, the CDR3 is TGCGCCAGCAGCTTGAGGGAGAGCTCCTACGAGCAGTACTTC.

The chain joins TRBV10-3 to TRBJ1-5; D is unresolved. Between the trimmed V and J ends, which lost 3 bases and 4 bases, there was a span of 4 bases. Germline CDR1 ENHRY, CDR2 SYGVKD. CDR3 size: 12 residues. CDR3 region: CAISDSNQPQHF. CDR3 DNA sequence: TGTGCCATCAGTGACAGTAATCAGCCCCAGCATTTT.

The J gene is TRBJ1-2, the V gene TRBV27, with D possibly TRBD1 on 5 matching bases. Trimming removed 3 bases at V and 8 bases at J, with 13 bases between. From germline, CDR1 is MNHEY and CDR2 SMNVEV (reference sequence). This CDR3 spans 13 amino acids. The CDR3 DNA is TGTGCCAGCAGTTTTACCCTGGCAGGGGGCTACACCTTC. This encodes CASSFTLAGGYTF.

The rearrangement links TRBV7-9 to TRBJ2-1; 8 bases map to TRBD2. J was trimmed by 9 bases and V by 3 bases; bases with no gene match: 4. The germline V gene has CDR1 SEHNR and CDR2 FQNEAQ (reference sequence). The CDR3 consists of 13 residues. For the CDR3, the DNA is TGTGCCAGCAGCTTGTCGGGGGGGGCTGAGCAGTTCTTC. This codes for CASSLSGGAEQFF.

The rearrangement joins TRBV2 to TRBJ2-7; tentative D call: TRBD2 (6 bases). There are 13 residues in the CDR3. Trimming left V 6 bases short and J 5 bases short, with 14 bases between. Germline CDR1 reads SNHLY; CDR2 reads FYNNEI. This CDR3 reads CASRDGGSHEQYF. CDR3 in DNA: TGTGCCAGCAGAGATGGAGGGTCCCACGAGCAGTACTTC. Full variable domain (missing parts from reference TRBV2 and TRBJ2-7): EPEVTQTPSHQVTQMGQEVILRCVPISNHLYFYWYRQILGQKVEFLVSFYNNEISEKSEIFDDQFSVERPDGSNFTLKIRSTKLEDSAMYFCASRDGGSHEQYFGPGTRLTVT.

The rearrangement uses TRBV5-4 and TRBJ1-1, with D possibly matching TRBD1 (6 bases). Germline CDR1 SGHNT, CDR2 YYREEE (reference sequence). The CDR3 runs to 14 residues. Trimming stripped 5 bases from V and 0 bases from J, with 11 bases between. This chain's CDR3 is CASRSDSLNTEAFF. DNA of the CDR3: TGTGCCAGCAGATCGGACAGTCTGAACACTGAAGCTTTCTTT.

This clone appeared a single time. The rearrangement links TRBV7-8 to TRBJ2-2; 12 bases fit TRBD2. The germline V gene has CDR1 SGHVS and CDR2 FQNEAQ. This CDR3 has 16 amino acids. Trimming cost V 3 bases and J 6 bases; bases outside gene matches: 5. CDR3 coding DNA: TGTGCCAGCAGCTTTAAGACTAGCGGGAGCCCCGGGGAGCTGTTTTTT. Protein: CASSFKTSGSPGELFF.

This chain links TRBV2 with TRBJ2-1; D is unresolved. Germline loops: CDR1 SNHLY, CDR2 FYNNEI. This CDR3 contains 15 residues. V gave up 4 bases and J gave up 0 bases, with 10 bases separating them. CDR3 sequence (DNA): TGTGCCAGCAGTGGTGGCAGAAGCTCCTACAATGAGCAGTTCTTC. It yields the protein CASSGGRSSYNEQFF.

The J gene is TRBJ2-2, the V gene TRBV30; a possible D gene is TRBD2 (6 bases). This CDR3 region has 14 residues. Germline-derived CDR1 and CDR2 are GTSNPN and SVGIG (reference sequence). Deletions cut 4 bases from V and 3 bases from J, with 12 bases between. As DNA, the CDR3 is TGTGCCTGGATGGGACGGGAGTACACCGGGGAGCTGTTTTTT. Translation: CAWMGREYTGELFF.

This rearrangement joins TRBV4-1 to TRBJ2-1; 11 positions match TRBD2. V trimming: 5 bases; J trimming: 7 bases; junction bases outside the gene matches: 10. Germline V gene sequence: CDR1 MGHRA, CDR2 YSYEKL. The CDR3 is made up of 16 amino acids. Here the CDR3 reads CASSTQLAGEGNEQFF. CDR3 nucleotides: TGCGCCAGCAGCACGCAACTAGCGGGAGAGGGTAATGAGCAGTTCTTC.

The V and J genes are TRBV10-2 and TRBJ1-5; D call uncertain. The CDR3 runs 15 residues. Germline CDR1 is WSHSY and CDR2 is SAAADI. The V end was cut by 3 bases, the J end by 6 bases, with 15 bases between. The CDR3 coding sequence is TGCGCCAGCAGTGATCGAGGGAACGACGGTCAGCCCCAGCATTTT. Its translation: CASSDRGNDGQPQHF.

The chain recombines TRBV4-1 with TRBJ2-6, with D tentatively TRBD1 (6 bases). Trimming removed 5 bases from V and 0 bases from J, with 8 bases in between. From germline, CDR1 is MGHRA and CDR2 YSYEKL. The CDR3 spans 15 residues. CDR3 amino acids: CASSKDSSGANVLTF. CDR3 nucleotide sequence: TGCGCCAGCAGCAAGGACAGCTCTGGGGCCAACGTCCTGACTTTC.

The gene calls are TRBV18 and TRBJ2-1, with 14 positions matching TRBD2. V gave up 0 bases and J gave up 10 bases; unmatched junction bases: 5. CDR1 is KGHSH and CDR2 is LQKENI in the germline V gene. There are 16 residues in the CDR3. The CDR3 loop reads CASSPPGLAGVQEQFF. Here the CDR3 DNA reads TGTGCCAGCTCACCACCGGGACTAGCGGGAGTGCAGGAGCAGTTCTTC.

V is TRBV7-9 and J is TRBJ1-2; D ambiguous. CDR3 length: 15 amino acids. The germline CDR1 and CDR2 sequences are SEHNR and FQNEAQ (reference sequence). With 3 bases removed from V and 4 bases from J, the gap between germline ends came to 15 bases. The CDR3 spells CASSFMEGTSYGYTF. The DNA of the CDR3 is TGTGCCAGCAGCTTTATGGAGGGAACGAGCTATGGCTACACCTTC.

The chain is built from TRBV5-6 and TRBJ2-7; tentatively, D is TRBD1 (5 bases). The CDR3 is 14 amino acids. CDR1 and CDR2 (germline): SGHDT, YYEEEE. Trimming cost V 5 bases and J 0 bases, with 12 bases left between them. The CDR3 sequence is CASRLQGSSYEQYF. In nucleotides, the CDR3 is TGTGCCAGCAGACTTCAGGGCAGCTCCTACGAGCAGTACTTC.

The gene calls are TRBV2 and TRBJ2-1; the match to TRBD1 covers 9 bases. V dropped 7 bases and J dropped 7; count of bases not matched to a gene: 8. The germline CDR1 and CDR2 sequences are SNHLY and FYNNEI. This CDR3 region has 14 residues. This CDR3 reads CASTDGTGINEQFF. DNA of the CDR3: TGTGCCAGCACCGACGGGACAGGGATAAATGAGCAGTTCTTC. The whole variable domain, remainder taken from reference TRBV2 and TRBJ2-1, is EPEVTQTPSHQVTQMGQEVILRCVPISNHLYFYWYRQILGQKVEFLVSFYNNEISEKSEIFDDQFSVERPDGSNFTLKIRSTKLEDSAMYFCASTDGTGINEQFFGPGTRLTVL.

This chain joins TRBV11-2 and TRBJ1-1, with TRBD1 matching 11 bases. The CDR3 runs to 15 residues. Looked up from germline, CDR1 is SGHAT and CDR2 is FQNNGV. V was pared by 5 bases and J by 4 bases, with 6 bases of the junction left unmatched. The CDR3 here is CASSPTGTGGTEAFF. The CDR3 DNA reads TGTGCCAGCAGCCCAACCGGGACAGGGGGCACTGAAGCTTTCTTT.